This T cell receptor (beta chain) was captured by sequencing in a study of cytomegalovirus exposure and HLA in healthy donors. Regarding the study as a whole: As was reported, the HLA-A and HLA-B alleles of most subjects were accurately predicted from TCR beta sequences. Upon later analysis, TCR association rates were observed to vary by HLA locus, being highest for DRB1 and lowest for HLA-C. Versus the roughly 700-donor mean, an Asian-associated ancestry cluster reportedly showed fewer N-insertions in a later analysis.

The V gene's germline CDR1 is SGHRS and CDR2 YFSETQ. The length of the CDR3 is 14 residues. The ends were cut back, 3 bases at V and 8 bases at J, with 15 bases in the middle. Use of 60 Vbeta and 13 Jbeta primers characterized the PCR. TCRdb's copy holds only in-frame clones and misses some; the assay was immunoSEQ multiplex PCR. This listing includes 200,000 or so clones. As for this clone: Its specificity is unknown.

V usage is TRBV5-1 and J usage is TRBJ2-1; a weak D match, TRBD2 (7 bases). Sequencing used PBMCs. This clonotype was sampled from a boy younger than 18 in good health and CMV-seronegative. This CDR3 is CASSSGGRVYEQFF. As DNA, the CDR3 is TGCGCCAGCAGCTCCGGGGGGCGAGTCTATGAGCAGTTCTTC.